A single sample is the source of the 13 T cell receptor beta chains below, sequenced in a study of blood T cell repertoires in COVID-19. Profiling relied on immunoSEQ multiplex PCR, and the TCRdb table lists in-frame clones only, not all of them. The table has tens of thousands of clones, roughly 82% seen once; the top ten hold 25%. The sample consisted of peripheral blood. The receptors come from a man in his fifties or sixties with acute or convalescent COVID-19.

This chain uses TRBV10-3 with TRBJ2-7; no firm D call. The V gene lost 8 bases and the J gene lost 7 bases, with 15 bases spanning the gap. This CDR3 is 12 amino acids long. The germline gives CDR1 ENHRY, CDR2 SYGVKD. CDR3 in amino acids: CAIAAYSKEQYF. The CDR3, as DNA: TGTGCCATCGCGGCCTACTCGAAAGAGCAGTACTTC.

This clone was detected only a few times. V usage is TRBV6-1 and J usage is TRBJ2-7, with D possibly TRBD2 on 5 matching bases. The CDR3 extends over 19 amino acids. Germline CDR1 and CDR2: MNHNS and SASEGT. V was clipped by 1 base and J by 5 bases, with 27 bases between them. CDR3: CASSEDGVWTSLSPHEQYV. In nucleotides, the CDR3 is TGTGCCAGCAGTGAAGACGGGGTTTGGACCTCTCTTAGTCCCCACGAGCAGTACGTC.

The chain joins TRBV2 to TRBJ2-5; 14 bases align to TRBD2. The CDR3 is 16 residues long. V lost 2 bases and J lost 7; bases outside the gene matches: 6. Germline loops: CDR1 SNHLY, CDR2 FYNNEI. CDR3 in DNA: TGTGCCAGCAGTGAATCGGGACTAGCGGGGGCCTCGACCCAGTACTTC. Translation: CASSESGLAGASTQYF.

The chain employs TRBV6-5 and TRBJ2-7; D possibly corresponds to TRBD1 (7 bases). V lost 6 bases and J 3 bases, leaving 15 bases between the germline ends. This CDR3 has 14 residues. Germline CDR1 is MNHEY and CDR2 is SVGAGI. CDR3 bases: TGTGCCAGCAGCCGCGCGGGACAGAGCTACGAGCAGTACGTC. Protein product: CASSRAGQSYEQYV.

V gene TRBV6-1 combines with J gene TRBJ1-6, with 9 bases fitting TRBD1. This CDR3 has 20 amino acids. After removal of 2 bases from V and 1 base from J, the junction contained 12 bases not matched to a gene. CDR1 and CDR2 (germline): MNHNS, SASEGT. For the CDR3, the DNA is TGTGCCAGCAGTGAATATTCCGGGACAGGGTCTTTATCCTATAATTCACCCCTCCACTTT. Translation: CASSEYSGTGSLSYNSPLHF.

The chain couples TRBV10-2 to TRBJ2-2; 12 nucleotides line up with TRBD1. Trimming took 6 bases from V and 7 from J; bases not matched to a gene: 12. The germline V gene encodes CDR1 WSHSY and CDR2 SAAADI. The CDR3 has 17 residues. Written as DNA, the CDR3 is TGCGCCAGCAGCCACCCGGGGGGACAGGGGGCAAGCGGGGAGCTGTTTTTT. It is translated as CASSHPGGQGASGELFF.

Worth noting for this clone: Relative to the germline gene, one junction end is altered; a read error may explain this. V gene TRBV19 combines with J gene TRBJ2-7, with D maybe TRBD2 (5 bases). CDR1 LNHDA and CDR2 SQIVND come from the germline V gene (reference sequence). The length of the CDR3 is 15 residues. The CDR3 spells CVSRLKGDDIYEQYF. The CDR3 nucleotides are TGTGTCAGTAGGCTCAAGGGAGACGATATCTACGAGCAGTACTTC.

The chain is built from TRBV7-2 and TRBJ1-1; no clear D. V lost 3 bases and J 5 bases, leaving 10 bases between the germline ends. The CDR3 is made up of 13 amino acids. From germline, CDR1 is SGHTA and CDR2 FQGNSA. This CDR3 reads CASSFAPGTEAFF. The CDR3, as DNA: TGTGCCAGCAGCTTCGCTCCGGGAACTGAAGCTTTCTTT.

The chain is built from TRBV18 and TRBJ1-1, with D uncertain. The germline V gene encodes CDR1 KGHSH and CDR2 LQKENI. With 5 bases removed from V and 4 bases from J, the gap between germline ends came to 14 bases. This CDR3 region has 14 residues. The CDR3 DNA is TGTGCCAGCTCAGGGGTCCTGGAGGGCACTGAAGCTTTCTTT. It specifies CASSGVLEGTEAFF. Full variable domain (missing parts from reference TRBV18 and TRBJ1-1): NAGVMQNPRHLVRRRGQEARLRCSPMKGHSHVYWYRQLPEEGLKFMVYLQKENIIDESGMPKERFSAEFPKEGPSILRIQQVVRGDSAAYFCASSGVLEGTEAFFGQGTRLTVV.

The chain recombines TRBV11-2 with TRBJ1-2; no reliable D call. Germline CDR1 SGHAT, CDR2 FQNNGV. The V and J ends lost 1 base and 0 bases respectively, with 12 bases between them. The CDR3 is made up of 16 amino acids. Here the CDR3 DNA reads TGTGCCAGCAGCTTAGGATTTGAGAAGACTAACTATGGCTACACCTTC. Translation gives CASSLGFEKTNYGYTF.

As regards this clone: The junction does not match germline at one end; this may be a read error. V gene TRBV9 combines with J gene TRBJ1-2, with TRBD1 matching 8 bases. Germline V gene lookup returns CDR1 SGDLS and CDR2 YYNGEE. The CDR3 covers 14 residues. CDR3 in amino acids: CASSVQGAAETVFF. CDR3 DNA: TGTGCCAGCAGCGTTCAGGGGGCCGCCGAAACGGTATTCTTC.

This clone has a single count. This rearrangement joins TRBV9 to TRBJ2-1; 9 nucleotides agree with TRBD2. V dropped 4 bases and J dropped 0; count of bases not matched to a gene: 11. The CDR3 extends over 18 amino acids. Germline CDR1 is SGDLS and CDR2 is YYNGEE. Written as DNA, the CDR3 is TGTGCCAGCAGCCTCATGGCAGCGGGGGGTAGCTCCTACAATGAGCAGTTCTTC. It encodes CASSLMAAGGSSYNEQFF.

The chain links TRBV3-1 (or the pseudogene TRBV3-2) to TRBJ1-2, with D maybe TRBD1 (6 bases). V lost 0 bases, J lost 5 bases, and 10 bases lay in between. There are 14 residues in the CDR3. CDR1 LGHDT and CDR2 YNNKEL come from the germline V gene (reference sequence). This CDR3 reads CASSQEGTRYGYTF. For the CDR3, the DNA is TGTGCCAGCAGCCAAGAGGGGACACGTTATGGCTACACCTTC.